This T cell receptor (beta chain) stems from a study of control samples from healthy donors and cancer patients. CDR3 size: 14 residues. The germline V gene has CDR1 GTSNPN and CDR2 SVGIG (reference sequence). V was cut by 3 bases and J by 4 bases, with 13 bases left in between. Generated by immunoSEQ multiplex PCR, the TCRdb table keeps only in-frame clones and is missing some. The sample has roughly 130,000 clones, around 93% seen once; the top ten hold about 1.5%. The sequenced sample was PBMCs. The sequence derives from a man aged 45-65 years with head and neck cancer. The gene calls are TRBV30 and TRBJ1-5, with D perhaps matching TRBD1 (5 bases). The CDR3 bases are TGTGCCTGGAGGTTGCAGGGCAGTAATCAGCCCCAGCATTTT. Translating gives CAWRLQGSNQPQHF.